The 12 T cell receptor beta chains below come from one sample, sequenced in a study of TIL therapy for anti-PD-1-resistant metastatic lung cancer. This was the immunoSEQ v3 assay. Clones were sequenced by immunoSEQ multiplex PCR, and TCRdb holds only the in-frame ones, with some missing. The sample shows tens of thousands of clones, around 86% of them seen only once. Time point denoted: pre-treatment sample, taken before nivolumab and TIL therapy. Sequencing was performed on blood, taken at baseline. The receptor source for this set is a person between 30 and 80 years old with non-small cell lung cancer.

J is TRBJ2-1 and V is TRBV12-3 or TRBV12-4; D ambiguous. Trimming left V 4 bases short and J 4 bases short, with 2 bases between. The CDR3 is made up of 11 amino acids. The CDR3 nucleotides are TGTGCCAGCAGTTCATACAATGAGCAGTTCTTC. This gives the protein CASSSYNEQFF.

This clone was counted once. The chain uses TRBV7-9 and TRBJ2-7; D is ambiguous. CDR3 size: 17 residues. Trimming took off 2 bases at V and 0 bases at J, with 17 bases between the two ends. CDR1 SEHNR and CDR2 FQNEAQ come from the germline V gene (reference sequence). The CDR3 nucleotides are TGTGCCAGCAGCTTACCCCTGTACGGTTCCGACTCCTACGAGCAGTACTTC. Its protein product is CASSLPLYGSDSYEQYF.

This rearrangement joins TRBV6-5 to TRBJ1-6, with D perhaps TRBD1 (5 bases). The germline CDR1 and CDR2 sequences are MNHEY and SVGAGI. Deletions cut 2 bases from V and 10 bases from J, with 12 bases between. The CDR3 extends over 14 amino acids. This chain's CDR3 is CASSYGAEKSPLHF. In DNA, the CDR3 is TGTGCCAGCAGTTACGGGGCAGAGAAATCACCCCTCCACTTT.

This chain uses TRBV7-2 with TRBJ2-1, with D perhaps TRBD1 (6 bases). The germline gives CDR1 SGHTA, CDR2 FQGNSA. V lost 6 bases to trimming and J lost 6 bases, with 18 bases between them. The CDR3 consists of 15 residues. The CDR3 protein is CASRLTGTNGNEQFF. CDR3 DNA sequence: TGTGCCAGCAGGTTAACCGGGACAAATGGCAATGAGCAGTTCTTC.

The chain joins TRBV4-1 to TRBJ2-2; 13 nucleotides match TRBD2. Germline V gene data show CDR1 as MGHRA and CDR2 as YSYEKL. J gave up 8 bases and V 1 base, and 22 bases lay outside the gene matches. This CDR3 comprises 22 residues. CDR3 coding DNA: TGCGCCAGCAGCCAAGGACAGGGGCGGCTTCGGACTAGCGGGAGCGCGGCGGGGGAGCTGTTTTTT. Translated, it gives CASSQGQGRLRTSGSAAGELFF.

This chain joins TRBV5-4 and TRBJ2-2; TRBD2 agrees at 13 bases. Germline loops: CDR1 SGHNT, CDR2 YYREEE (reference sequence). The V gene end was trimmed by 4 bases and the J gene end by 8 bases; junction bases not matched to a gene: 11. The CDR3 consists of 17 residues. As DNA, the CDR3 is TGTGCCAGCAGCGCCCCAACTAGCGGGAGGGCCGGAGGGGAGCTGTTTTTT. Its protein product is CASSAPTSGRAGGELFF.

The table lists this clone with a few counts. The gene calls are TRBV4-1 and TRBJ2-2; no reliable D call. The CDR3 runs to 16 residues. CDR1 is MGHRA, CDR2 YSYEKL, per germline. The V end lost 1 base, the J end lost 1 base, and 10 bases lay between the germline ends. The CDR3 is CASSQVETWNTGELFF. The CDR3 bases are TGCGCCAGCAGCCAAGTCGAGACCTGGAACACCGGGGAGCTGTTTTTT.

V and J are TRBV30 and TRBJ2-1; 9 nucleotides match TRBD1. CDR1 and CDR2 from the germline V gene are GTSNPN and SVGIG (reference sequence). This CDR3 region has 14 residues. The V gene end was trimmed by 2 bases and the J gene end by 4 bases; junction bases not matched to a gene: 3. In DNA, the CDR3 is TGTGCCTGGAGTTTGGGGACAGGGTACAATGAGCAGTTCTTC. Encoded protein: CAWSLGTGYNEQFF.

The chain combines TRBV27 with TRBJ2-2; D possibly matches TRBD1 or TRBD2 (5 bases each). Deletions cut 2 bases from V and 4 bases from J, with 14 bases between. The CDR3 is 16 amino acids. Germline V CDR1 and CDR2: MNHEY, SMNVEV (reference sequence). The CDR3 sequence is CASSLGDRWVTGELFF. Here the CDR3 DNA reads TGTGCCAGCAGTTTAGGGGACCGGTGGGTCACCGGGGAGCTGTTTTTT.

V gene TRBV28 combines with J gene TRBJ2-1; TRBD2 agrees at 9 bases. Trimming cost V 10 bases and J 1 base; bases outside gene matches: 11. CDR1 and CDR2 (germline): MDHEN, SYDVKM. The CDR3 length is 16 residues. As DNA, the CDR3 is TGTGCCAACTCGCGCGGGAGGGCCGCATCCTACAATGAGCAGTTCTTC. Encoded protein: CANSRGRAASYNEQFF. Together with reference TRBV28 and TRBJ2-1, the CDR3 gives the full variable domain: DVKVTQSSRYLVKRTGEKVFLECVQDMDHENMFWYRQDPGLGLRLIYFSYDVKMKEKGDIPEGYSVSREKKERFSLILESASTNQTSMYLCANSRGRAASYNEQFFGPGTRLTVL.

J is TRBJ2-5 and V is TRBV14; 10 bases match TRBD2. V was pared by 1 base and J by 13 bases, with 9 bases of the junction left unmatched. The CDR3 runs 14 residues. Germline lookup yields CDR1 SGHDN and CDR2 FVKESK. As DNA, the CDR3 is TGTGCCAGCAGCCAAGCGGCTAGCGGGGGCCCTTGGTACTTC. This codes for CASSQAASGGPWYF.

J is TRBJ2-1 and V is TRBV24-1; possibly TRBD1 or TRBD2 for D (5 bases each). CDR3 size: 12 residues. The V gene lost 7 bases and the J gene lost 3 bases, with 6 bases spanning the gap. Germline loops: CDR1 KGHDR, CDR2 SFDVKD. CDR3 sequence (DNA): TGTGCCACCAGGGGGGACTACAATGAGCAGTTCTTC. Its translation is CATRGDYNEQFF.